This TCR beta chain originates from a study of shared T cell receptors in the human thymus. This CDR3 is built from 17 residues. Trimming removed 4 bases from V and 1 base from J, with 16 bases in between. Germline V gives CDR1 SGHDN, CDR2 FVKESK. Here immunoSEQ multiplex PCR was the method, and the copy in TCRdb shows in-frame clones only, minus some. Seen here are roughly 550,000 clones, more than 75% observed once, and the top ten hold about 0.014%. This sample was also put to use in a study of human thymus T cells. That report adds: Thymic resections from corrective heart surgery supplied the tissue.

The specimen was thymocytes. The origin of this receptor is a boy less than two years old with a congenital heart defect. V gene TRBV14 combines with J gene TRBJ2-2, with D perhaps TRBD2 (6 bases). CDR3 nucleotides: TGTGCCAGCAGCCCGCACGGAGGGGCCCTGAACACCGGGGAGCTGTTTTTT. Translated, it gives CASSPHGGALNTGELFF.